This T cell receptor (beta chain) was captured in a study of molecular identifiers for immune sequencing clone quantification. The sample holds many counts of this clonotype. Libraries used roughly 18,000 to 1,100,000 sorted naive CD8 T cells and 10%, 30% or 50% RNA input. The CDR3 length is 17 residues. In germline, CDR1 is LNHDA, CDR2 SQIVND (reference sequence). Trimming took 0 bases from V and 0 from J, leaving 12 bases between them. From the PCR reads, TCRdb called clonotypes with MiXCR, one entry per CDR3 protein. The sample lists hundreds of thousands of distinct CDR3 sequences, about 20% occurring once.

The receptor's source is a human donor in good health. Some libraries in this study had Jurkat cell RNA spiked in. The rearrangement links TRBV19 to TRBJ2-1, with D unclear. Material: naive CD8+ T cells from blood, with Jurkat cell RNA spiked in. As for subset: FACS-sorted CD8+CD4-CCR7+CD45RA+ naive T cells. In DNA form, the CDR3 reads TGTGCCAGTAGTATAGATCATGACACCAGCTCCTACAATGAGCAGTTCTTC. Its protein is CASSIDHDTSSYNEQFF.